The 14 T cell receptor beta chains in this list originate from one sample, sequenced in a study of T cell repertoires in cytomegalovirus infection. TCRdb passed the reads through MiXCR, listing each CDR3 protein once. The table includes around 550,000 distinct CDR3 sequences, roughly 29% detected once. Sequenced material: PBMCs. The receptors were gathered from a human donor in good health (CMV status not recorded). Some clones in this sample may be carry-over from other donors' samples.

This sequence joins TRBV6-2 or TRBV6-3 and TRBJ1-1; D uncertain. This CDR3 is 12 amino acids long. V lost 0 bases to trimming and J lost 3 bases, with 2 bases between them. Germline V gene sequence: CDR1 MNHEY, CDR2 SVGEGT. CDR3: CASSYSDTEAFF. For the CDR3, the DNA is TGTGCCAGCAGTTACTCGGACACTGAAGCTTTCTTT.

This clonotype occurred many times. The chain is built from TRBV7-8 and TRBJ1-6; the D gene is possibly TRBD1 (5 bases). V was cut by 0 bases and J by 8 bases, with 23 bases left in between. Germline V gene sequence: CDR1 SGHVS, CDR2 FQNEAQ. The CDR3 runs 19 residues. The CDR3 DNA reads TGTGCCAGCAGCTTAGCTTCTCGGGGGTTTGGTTATACGGATTCACCCCTCCACTTT. Translating it yields CASSLASRGFGYTDSPLHF.

This clonotype was seen a few times. The chain employs TRBV6-1 and TRBJ2-7, with D perhaps TRBD1 (5 bases). V lost 6 bases to trimming and J lost 2 bases, with 17 bases between them. The CDR3 extends over 15 amino acids. Germline assignment: CDR1 MNHNS and CDR2 SASEGT. The CDR3 DNA sequence: TGTGCCAGCAGACCCCAACAGGACCGCACCTACGAGCAGTACTTC. Translated: CASRPQQDRTYEQYF.

The rearrangement links TRBV4-1 to TRBJ2-7; D remains unclear. The germline CDR1 and CDR2 sequences are MGHRA and YSYEKL. The CDR3 consists of 16 residues. The V end lost 1 base, the J end lost 3 bases, and 16 bases lay between the germline ends. The CDR3 DNA sequence: TGCGCCAGCAGCCAAGGGCCGACGGCAGTGGGCTACGAGCAGTACTTC. Its translation is CASSQGPTAVGYEQYF.

This clonotype was seen at least ten times. At one of its ends the junction is not consistent with the germline gene, which may arise from a read error. The rearrangement links TRBV7-7 to TRBJ2-3, with D unresolved. CDR1 is SSHAT and CDR2 is FNYEAQ in the germline V gene (reference sequence). The CDR3 is made up of 18 amino acids. CDR3 nucleotides: TGTGCTAGCAGCTTAGGCGGACCCGGGTCCGGCGTTGGAGATACGCAGTATTTT. Translation gives CASSLGGPGSGVGDTQYF.

This clonotype was found many times. The J gene is TRBJ2-1, the V gene TRBV12-3 or TRBV12-4; no clear D. The CDR3 contains 13 residues. V was pared by 6 bases and J by 4 bases, with 10 bases between. The DNA of the CDR3 is TGTGCCAGCAGGGGTGCGAATTACAATGAGCAGTTCTTC. It encodes CASRGANYNEQFF.

Points on this clonotype: A much larger clone sits a single nucleotide away, making a read error possible. The V call is TRBV6-8, the J call TRBJ1-1; D uncertain. Between the trimmed V and J ends, which lost 4 bases and 1 base, there was a span of 7 bases. Germline lookup yields CDR1 MNHGY and CDR2 SAAAGT. There are 13 residues in the CDR3. CDR3 sequence reads: CASSWSRNTEAFF. The DNA for the CDR3 is TGTGCCAGCAGTTGGAGCAGGAACACTGAAGCTTTCTTT.

This chain connects TRBV24-1 to TRBJ2-3, with D possibly being TRBD1 (5 bases). CDR3 size: 16 residues. Germline V gene sequence: CDR1 KGHDR, CDR2 SFDVKD. The germline V and J ends were trimmed by 2 bases and 0 bases, with 11 bases remaining between them. CDR3 in DNA: TGTGCCACCAGTGATTGGGGCGGACCTAGCACAGATACGCAGTATTTT. It specifies CATSDWGGPSTDTQYF.

This sequence joins TRBV7-2 and TRBJ2-3, with 7 bases that match TRBD2. Germline values: CDR1 SGHTA, CDR2 FQGNSA. V trimming: 6 bases; J trimming: 7 bases; junction bases outside the gene matches: 13. This CDR3 has 15 residues. CDR3 nucleotide sequence: TGTGCCAGCAGGGGGGGAGGGCCCGCATGGTATACGCAGTATTTT. This sequence encodes CASRGGGPAWYTQYF.

The table lists this clonotype with a count of one. This chain uses TRBV20-1 with TRBJ2-3; D uncertain. Germline values: CDR1 DFQATT, CDR2 SNEGSKA (reference sequence). There are 13 residues in the CDR3. V was cut by 6 bases and J by 4 bases, with 14 bases left in between. Here the CDR3 DNA reads TGCAGTGCCAGGTCGGCCTCTCCAGATACGCAGTATTTT. It specifies CSARSASPDTQYF.

This clonotype was picked up a small number of times. The chain recombines TRBV7-8 with TRBJ1-5; D unresolved. This CDR3 has 14 amino acids. Germline V gene sequence: CDR1 SGHVS, CDR2 FQNEAQ. V was trimmed by 5 bases and J by 3 bases, leaving 11 bases between them. The chain's CDR3 is CASSLTRVNQPQHF. CDR3 nucleotides: TGTGCCAGCAGCCTAACTAGGGTCAATCAGCCCCAGCATTTT.

The chain recombines TRBV7-9 with TRBJ1-1; the D is unclear. The V and J ends lost 3 bases and 4 bases respectively, with 12 bases between them. The CDR3 is made up of 14 amino acids. Germline V gives CDR1 SEHNR, CDR2 FQNEAQ (reference sequence). The CDR3 protein is CASSFGPEGTEAFF. CDR3 coding DNA: TGTGCCAGCAGCTTTGGACCGGAGGGCACTGAAGCTTTCTTT.

The chain carries TRBV7-2 and TRBJ2-3; no definite D call. This CDR3 has 15 residues. Per germline, CDR1 SGHTA and CDR2 FQGNSA. Trimming cost V 7 bases and J 0 bases, with 14 bases left between them. CDR3 amino acids: CASIRVSTSTDTQYF. Written as DNA, the CDR3 is TGTGCCAGCATCCGAGTTAGTACTAGCACAGATACGCAGTATTTT. Together with reference TRBV7-2 and TRBJ2-3, the CDR3 gives the full variable domain: GAGVSQSPSNKVTEKGKDVELRCDPISGHTALYWYRQSLGQGLEFLIYFQGNSAPDKSGLPSDRFSAERTGGSVSTLTIQRTQQEDSAVYLCASIRVSTSTDTQYFGPGTRLTVL.

This clonotype was recorded at least ten times. This chain links TRBV7-2 with TRBJ1-2, with a weak D call TRBD1 (6 bases). Germline V gene lookup returns CDR1 SGHTA and CDR2 FQGNSA. CDR3 size: 18 residues. V was pared by 3 bases and J by 3 bases, with 23 bases between. In DNA form, the CDR3 reads TGTGCCAGCAGCTTTCAAACCTTTCCCCGACAGGAACACTATGGCTACACCTTC. Translation gives CASSFQTFPRQEHYGYTF.